The clone carrying this T cell receptor (beta chain) was observed a single time. Its antigen remains unidentified. The sample is drawn from a study of post-analysis software for immune sequencing data. Study background: Multiple sclerosis in the patients followed relapsing-remitting, secondary progressive and progressive-relapsing courses.

The CDR3 is made up of 15 amino acids. Germline values: CDR1 SNHLY, CDR2 FYNNEI. V lost 6 bases and J lost 3; bases outside the gene matches: 6. Prepared libraries of TCR beta cDNA carried unique molecular identifiers. TCRdb analysed the PCR reads with MiXCR anew, one entry per CDR3 protein. The top ten hold about 11% of the sample, which has almost 700,000 distinct CDR3 sequences, about 60% seen once. Study-level findings and limits: When compared against controls, multiple sclerosis patients showed significantly lower normalized Chao1 diversity. TRBV5-6, TRBV5-1 and TRBV20-1 were among roughly 5 TRBV segments more frequent in patients than controls.

The sequence derives from a girl aged 2-10 years with multiple sclerosis. The chain has TRBV2 and TRBJ2-3, with TRBD2 identical over 10 bases. Specimen: blood. CDR3 coding DNA: TGTGCCAGCAGCGGAGCGGGAGGGCGAACAGATACGCAGTATTTT. Amino acid sequence: CASSGAGGRTDTQYF. Using reference TRBV2 and TRBJ2-3 for the parts outside the CDR3, the full variable domain is EPEVTQTPSHQVTQMGQEVILRCVPISNHLYFYWYRQILGQKVEFLVSFYNNEISEKSEIFDDQFSVERPDGSNFTLKIRSTKLEDSAMYFCASSGAGGRTDTQYFGPGTRLTVL.